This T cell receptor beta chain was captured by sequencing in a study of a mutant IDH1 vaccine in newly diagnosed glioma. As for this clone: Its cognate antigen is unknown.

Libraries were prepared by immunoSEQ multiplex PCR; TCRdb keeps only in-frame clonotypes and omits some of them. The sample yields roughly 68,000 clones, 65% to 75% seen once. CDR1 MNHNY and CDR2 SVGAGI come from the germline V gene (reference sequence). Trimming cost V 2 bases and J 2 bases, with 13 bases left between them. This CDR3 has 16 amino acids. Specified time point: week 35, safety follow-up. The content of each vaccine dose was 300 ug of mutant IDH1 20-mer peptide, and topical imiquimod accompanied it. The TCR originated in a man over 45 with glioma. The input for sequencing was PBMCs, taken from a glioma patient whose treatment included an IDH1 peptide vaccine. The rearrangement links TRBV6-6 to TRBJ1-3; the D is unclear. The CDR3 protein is CASSYGWVGPGNTIYF. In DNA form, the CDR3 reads TGTGCCAGCAGTTACGGGTGGGTAGGGCCTGGAAACACCATATATTTT.